These 20 T cell receptor beta chains were sequenced from one sample in a study of blood T cell repertoires in COVID-19. The method was immunoSEQ multiplex PCR; TCRdb's version includes in-frame clones alone and lacks a portion of them. The top ten clones hold approximately 12% of a sample with roughly 300,000 clones, less than 90% of them seen once. Material: peripheral blood. These receptor sequences come from a woman under 40 with COVID-19, enrolled during active disease.

The DNA of the CDR3 is TGTGCCAGCAGCTTGGCAGGCTTAGCCAAAAACATTCAGTACTTC. It yields the protein CASSLAGLAKNIQYF. This chain connects TRBV5-4 to TRBJ2-4, with D unresolved. Per germline, CDR1 SGHNT and CDR2 YYREEE (reference sequence). The V and J ends lost 0 bases and 0 bases respectively, with 7 bases between them. The CDR3 loop spans 15 amino acids. Supplemented by reference TRBV5-4 and TRBJ2-4, the full variable domain reads ETGVTQSPTHLIKTRGQQVTLRCSSQSGHNTVSWYQQALGQGPQFIFQYYREEENGRGNFPPRFSGLQFPNYSSELNVNALELDDSALYLCASSLAGLAKNIQYFGAGTRLSVL.

The chain uses TRBV14 and TRBJ2-7; D perhaps matches TRBD1 (6 bases). V was cut by 2 bases and J by 4 bases, with 9 bases left in between. This CDR3 region has 13 residues. In germline, CDR1 is SGHDN, CDR2 FVKESK. The CDR3 is CASSQLDSYEQYF. For the CDR3, the DNA is TGTGCCAGCAGCCAACTGGACAGTTACGAGCAGTACTTC.

The rearrangement links TRBV3-1 (or the pseudogene TRBV3-2) to TRBJ2-7, with D perhaps TRBD2 (7 bases). This CDR3 has 14 amino acids. Germline assignment: CDR1 LGHDT and CDR2 YNNKEL (reference sequence). V lost 4 bases and J lost 4, with 14 bases in between. CDR3 DNA sequence: TGTGCCAGCAGCCCCCTCGGGGGGCCGTACGAGCAGTACTTC. Protein product: CASSPLGGPYEQYF.

The chain joins TRBV7-6 to TRBJ2-1, with D unresolved. Germline loops: CDR1 SGHVS, CDR2 FNYEAQ. Trimming stripped 2 bases from V and 0 bases from J, with 8 bases between. The CDR3 runs 15 residues. The chain's CDR3 is CASSLIQSSYNEQFF. In DNA form, the CDR3 reads TGTGCCAGCAGCTTAATACAGAGCTCCTACAATGAGCAGTTCTTC.

The gene calls are TRBV6-5 and TRBJ1-2; no clear D. The germline CDR1 and CDR2 sequences are MNHEY and SVGAGI. The CDR3 totals 12 residues. Trimming shortened V by 6 bases and J by 7 bases, and 12 bases separated the two germline ends. The CDR3 region is CASRSGAIGYTF. The CDR3 DNA follows: TGTGCCAGCAGGTCAGGCGCTATTGGCTACACCTTC.

The V and J genes are TRBV6-1 and TRBJ1-3; D gene unclear. Germline CDR1 and CDR2: MNHNS and SASEGT. With 3 bases removed from V and 4 bases from J, the gap between germline ends came to 16 bases. The CDR3 loop spans 16 amino acids. The CDR3 sequence is CASSDPAAAQGNTIYF. CDR3 nucleotides: TGTGCCAGCAGTGACCCCGCGGCAGCTCAAGGAAACACCATATATTTT.

The gene calls are TRBV2 and TRBJ2-7, with D perhaps TRBD2 (5 bases). The CDR3 is made up of 15 amino acids. Germline lookup yields CDR1 SNHLY and CDR2 FYNNEI. The V gene lost 7 bases and the J gene lost 7 bases, with 23 bases spanning the gap. The CDR3 is CASTHPLLGSGEQYF. The CDR3 DNA is TGTGCCAGCACTCACCCCTTACTCGGCTCGGGAGAGCAGTACTTC.

CDR3 loop: CASSPRNTDGELFF. CDR3 nucleotides: TGTGCCAGCTCTCCCCGTAATACTGACGGGGAGCTGTTTTTT. V usage is TRBV28 and J usage is TRBJ2-2; no firm D call. V was shortened by 8 bases and J by 7 bases, with 17 bases between the two germline ends. The CDR3 consists of 14 residues. The germline V gene encodes CDR1 MDHEN and CDR2 SYDVKM.

This clone was observed a few times. J is TRBJ1-4 and V is TRBV12-3 or TRBV12-4, with 7 bases aligning to TRBD1. Trimming took 3 bases from V and 12 from J; bases not matched to a gene: 4. CDR3 size: 12 residues. As DNA, the CDR3 is TGTGCCAGCAGTTTGGTAGGGGGCGAACTGTTTTTT. Protein product: CASSLVGGELFF.

This clone was found a few times. The chain joins TRBV5-1 to TRBJ2-2, with TRBD2 identical over 8 bases. This CDR3 is 15 amino acids long. Germline V gene data show CDR1 as SGHRS and CDR2 as YFSETQ. V gave up 4 bases and J gave up 0 bases; unmatched junction bases: 2. CDR3 DNA sequence: TGCGCCAGCAGCGTAGCGGGGCCGAACACCGGGGAGCTGTTTTTT. Amino acid sequence: CASSVAGPNTGELFF.

This clone was observed a few times. The chain is built from TRBV10-3 and TRBJ1-2; D possibly corresponds to TRBD1 (5 bases). Trimming removed 0 bases from V and 4 bases from J, with 12 bases in between. The germline V gene encodes CDR1 ENHRY and CDR2 SYGVKD. CDR3 length: 15 amino acids. This CDR3 is CAISESTGEGYGYTF. The CDR3 DNA follows: TGTGCCATCAGTGAGTCGACGGGGGAGGGCTATGGCTACACCTTC.

In this sample, this clone turned up a few times. The chain is built from TRBV19 and TRBJ2-1; 9 bases line up with TRBD1. This CDR3 region has 14 residues. With 10 bases clipped from V and 7 bases from J, the junction kept 11 bases outside the gene matches. Germline values: CDR1 LNHDA, CDR2 SQIVND (reference sequence). The CDR3 DNA reads TGTGCCACCCAACCGACAGGGGGGATTAATGAGCAGTTCTTC. Its translation: CATQPTGGINEQFF.

The rearrangement uses TRBV6-5 and TRBJ2-7, with 10 bases lining up with TRBD1. Germline V gives CDR1 MNHEY, CDR2 SVGAGI. With V trimmed by 10 bases and J by 5 bases, 8 bases remained unmatched. The CDR3 is 13 amino acids. CDR3 amino acids: CATGDRGIHEQYF. In nucleotides, the CDR3 is TGTGCCACCGGGGACAGGGGTATCCACGAGCAGTACTTC.

The chain is built from TRBV4-1 and TRBJ1-2; D is unresolved. V lost 2 bases to trimming and J lost 5 bases, with 24 bases between them. This CDR3 contains 18 residues. Germline values: CDR1 MGHRA, CDR2 YSYEKL. The CDR3 sequence is CASSQPPYAGSLGYGYTF. Written as DNA, the CDR3 is TGCGCCAGCAGCCAACCACCCTATGCGGGCTCATTGGGGTATGGCTACACCTTC.

The V gene is TRBV2, the J gene TRBJ1-1; TRBD1 agrees at 9 bases. J was trimmed by 11 bases and V by 6 bases; bases with no gene match: 4. CDR3 length: 11 amino acids. Germline-derived CDR1 and CDR2 are SNHLY and FYNNEI. The CDR3 region has the DNA TGTGCCAGCAGAGGGACAGGGAAGGCTTTCTTT. This encodes CASRGTGKAFF. The full variable domain, completed using reference TRBV2 and TRBJ1-1, is EPEVTQTPSHQVTQMGQEVILRCVPISNHLYFYWYRQILGQKVEFLVSFYNNEISEKSEIFDDQFSVERPDGSNFTLKIRSTKLEDSAMYFCASRGTGKAFFGQGTRLTVV.

The chain carries TRBV5-4 and TRBJ2-1; 7 bases fit TRBD1. V trimming: 1 base; J trimming: 4 bases; junction bases outside the gene matches: 5. The CDR3 has 15 residues. CDR1 SGHNT and CDR2 YYREEE come from the germline V gene (reference sequence). The CDR3 is CASSLMGRGYNEQFF. In nucleotides, the CDR3 is TGTGCCAGCAGCTTGATGGGCAGGGGGTACAATGAGCAGTTCTTC.

This chain connects TRBV18 to TRBJ1-2; TRBD1 matches at 7 bases. The germline gives CDR1 KGHSH, CDR2 LQKENI. This CDR3 has 17 amino acids. Trimming cost V 3 bases and J 8 bases; bases outside gene matches: 18. CDR3 sequence reads: CASSPLLTPDRTSGYTF. The CDR3 DNA is TGTGCCAGCTCACCTCTCCTTACCCCGGACAGGACTAGCGGCTACACCTTC.

This clone was picked up a small number of times. The CDR3 coding sequence is TGTGCCAGCAGCTTGAGGGGCAGGGTTATTAACGGTGGCAATCAGCCCCAGCATTTT. This sequence encodes CASSLRGRVINGGNQPQHF. V is TRBV5-5 and J is TRBJ1-5, with D perhaps matching TRBD1 (5 bases). Germline V CDR1 and CDR2: SGHKS, YYEKEE (reference sequence). V gave up 1 base and J gave up 2 bases, with 22 bases separating them. This CDR3 is built from 19 residues.

This chain links TRBV2 with TRBJ1-1; TRBD1 might be the D (6 bases). V was clipped by 4 bases and J by 0 bases, with 18 bases between them. The germline gives CDR1 SNHLY, CDR2 FYNNEI. This CDR3 has 17 residues. CDR3: CASSGTGIQGMNTEAFF. DNA for the CDR3: TGTGCCAGCAGTGGCACGGGGATACAGGGAATGAACACTGAAGCTTTCTTT.

This CDR3 is CASRTKRTGSDTQYF. CDR3 nucleotide sequence: TGTGCCAGTAGAACAAAACGTACAGGGTCAGATACGCAGTATTTT. The chain couples TRBV19 to TRBJ2-3; a weak D match, TRBD1 (6 bases). With 6 bases removed from V and 4 bases from J, the gap between germline ends came to 17 bases. Germline V gene sequence: CDR1 LNHDA, CDR2 SQIVND (reference sequence). The CDR3 is 15 residues long.